These 28 T cell receptor beta chains were sequenced from one sample in a study of human T cells and chemical hapten exposure. The time point was: patch test 2, 6 weeks after DPC sensitization. Treatment noted: therapeutic diphenylcyclopropenone sensitization with weekly scalp DPC. TCRdb processed the RACE reads anew with MiXCR; each CDR3 protein has one entry. The sample carries about 400,000 distinct CDR3 sequences, over 6% recorded once. This specimen was whole blood, taken in connection with sensitization to the hapten diphenylcyclopropenone (DPC). The receptors stem from a woman aged 18-29 years with alopecia areata. Some clones in this sample may be carry-over from other donors' samples.

This clonotype was seen at least ten times. This rearrangement joins TRBV7-2 to TRBJ2-7; 9 positions match TRBD2. Germline trimming cut 0 bases from V and 0 bases from J; bases unmatched to any gene: 9. The V gene's germline CDR1 is SGHTA and CDR2 FQGNSA. This CDR3 has 18 amino acids. Here the CDR3 reads CASSLASSGGEFSYEQYF. The CDR3 DNA is TGTGCCAGCAGCTTAGCGAGTAGCGGGGGTGAATTCTCCTACGAGCAGTACTTC.

This clonotype was detected ten times or more. The V gene is TRBV10-3, the J gene TRBJ2-5; unclear D gene. The CDR3 is 13 amino acids. V was pared by 0 bases and J by 9 bases, with 11 bases between. Per germline, CDR1 ENHRY and CDR2 SYGVKD. The CDR3 here is CAISESYSGAQYF. The CDR3 bases are TGTGCCATCAGTGAGTCGTACTCTGGGGCCCAGTACTTC.

This clonotype was detected a few times. The junction departs from the called germline gene at one end, perhaps through a read error. The chain is built from TRBV5-1 and TRBJ2-3; maybe TRBD2 (6 bases). The CDR3 is 16 residues long. The germline V gene encodes CDR1 SGHRS and CDR2 YFSETQ. CDR3 sequence (DNA): TGCGCCAGCAGCCGGGCCGCTAGCGTCCGCACGGATACGCAGTATTTT. As protein: CASSRAASVRTDTQYF.

This clonotype was observed at least ten times. The V call is TRBV5-1, the J call TRBJ2-3; D gene unclear. CDR1 SGHRS and CDR2 YFSETQ come from the germline V gene. This CDR3 region has 13 residues. V lost 2 bases and J lost 1, with 5 bases in between. Here the CDR3 reads CASSFEGTDTQYF. The CDR3, as DNA: TGCGCCAGCAGCTTCGAGGGCACAGATACGCAGTATTTT.

This clonotype has a handful of counts. The chain links TRBV6-5 to TRBJ2-7; 11 bases align to TRBD2. The germline gives CDR1 MNHEY, CDR2 SVGAGI. This CDR3 has 15 residues. The ends lost 5 bases at V and 7 bases at J; junction bases unmatched: 10. This chain's CDR3 is CASSDSGGAISEQYF. CDR3 in DNA: TGTGCCAGCAGTGATAGCGGGGGGGCCATTAGTGAGCAGTACTTC.

This clonotype was counted between two and nine times. The rearrangement links TRBV12-3 or TRBV12-4 to TRBJ1-3; D gene uncertain. V was cut by 5 bases and J by 4 bases, with 15 bases left in between. This CDR3 has 15 residues. In DNA form, the CDR3 reads TGTGCCAGCAGTGCCTTTTCTGGGTCCGGAAACACCATATATTTT. Amino acid sequence: CASSAFSGSGNTIYF.

The table lists this clonotype with a few counts. The chain combines TRBV7-3 with TRBJ1-4, with no clear D. Trimming took 5 bases from V and 10 from J, leaving 20 bases between them. Germline-derived CDR1 and CDR2 are SGHTA and FQGTGA. The CDR3 consists of 15 residues. The CDR3 sequence is CASSPQVSELGKLFF. The CDR3, as DNA: TGTGCCAGCAGCCCTCAGGTATCGGAACTTGGAAAACTGTTTTTT.

The J gene is TRBJ1-1, the V gene TRBV5-1; possibly TRBD1 for D (6 bases). This CDR3 is built from 12 residues. Deletions cut 1 base from V and 11 bases from J, with 12 bases between. Germline V gene data show CDR1 as SGHRS and CDR2 as YFSETQ. The DNA of the CDR3 is TGCGCCAGCAGCTTGAAGGTCACAGGGGCTTTCTTT. Amino acids: CASSLKVTGAFF.

This clonotype has ten or more counts. The V gene is TRBV27, the J gene TRBJ1-5, with D perhaps matching TRBD1 (5 bases). The germline V gene encodes CDR1 MNHEY and CDR2 SMNVEV (reference sequence). The CDR3 is 15 residues long. Trimming cost V 5 bases and J 3 bases, with 14 bases left between them. CDR3 amino acids: CASSPGRGYNQPQHF. The CDR3 region has the DNA TGTGCCAGCAGTCCCGGTAGGGGTTACAATCAGCCCCAGCATTTT.

This clonotype was counted a few times. The chain has TRBV11-1 and TRBJ1-1, with D maybe TRBD1 (6 bases). The CDR3 is 19 residues long. CDR1 SGHAT and CDR2 FQDESV come from the germline V gene (reference sequence). Trimming pared 4 bases from V and 1 base from J, leaving 25 bases between. The CDR3 region has the DNA TGTGCCAGCAGCTGGGGAGACAGGCTATCAAAGGGGCCGAACACTGAAGCTTTCTTT. Encoded protein: CASSWGDRLSKGPNTEAFF.

The chain has TRBV12-3 or TRBV12-4 and TRBJ1-5; D unclear. Trimming left V 3 bases short and J 7 bases short, with 10 bases between. This CDR3 has 13 amino acids. This CDR3 is CASSFEVYQPQHF. The CDR3 DNA reads as TGTGCCAGCAGTTTTGAAGTTTACCAGCCCCAGCATTTT.

This clonotype showed up just a few times. The J gene is TRBJ1-4, the V gene TRBV4-1, with 8 positions matching TRBD1. Germline CDR1 is MGHRA and CDR2 is YSYEKL. V was clipped by 0 bases and J by 8 bases; unmatched bases: 8. CDR3 length: 16 residues. The CDR3 loop reads CASSQDGWTGYEKLFF. As DNA, the CDR3 is TGCGCCAGCAGCCAAGATGGGTGGACAGGGTACGAAAAACTGTTTTTT.

This clonotype was seen many times. This chain uses TRBV9 with TRBJ1-1, with D uncertain. The germline gives CDR1 SGDLS, CDR2 YYNGEE. V was shortened by 0 bases and J by 4 bases, with 13 bases between the two germline ends. The CDR3 length is 15 residues. CDR3 coding DNA: TGTGCCAGCAGCGTAGTTCCGGGATTAGGCACTGAAGCTTTCTTT. Translated: CASSVVPGLGTEAFF.

The rearrangement links TRBV7-2 to TRBJ2-2; D gene ambiguous. Per the germline V gene, CDR1 is SGHTA and CDR2 is FQGNSA. The CDR3 runs to 17 residues. Trimming stripped 6 bases from V and 0 bases from J, with 17 bases between. CDR3 loop: CASRLSPGPANTGELFF. DNA for the CDR3: TGTGCCAGCAGGCTCTCCCCCGGACCAGCGAACACCGGGGAGCTGTTTTTT.

In its sample, this clonotype was seen a few times. The chain joins TRBV12-3 or TRBV12-4 to TRBJ2-2, with TRBD1 matching over 8 bases. The ends lost 6 bases at V and 1 base at J; junction bases unmatched: 4. The CDR3 has 15 residues. The CDR3 loop reads CASSLDRVNTGELFF. The CDR3 nucleotides read TGTGCCAGCAGCTTGGACAGGGTGAACACCGGGGAGCTGTTTTTT.

This clonotype was seen ten or more times. The chain carries TRBV7-8 and TRBJ2-5, with 11 bases lining up with TRBD2. The CDR3 runs 18 residues. Germline trimming cut 2 bases from V and 3 bases from J; bases unmatched to any gene: 11. Germline lookup yields CDR1 SGHVS and CDR2 FQNEAQ. The CDR3 here is CASSLYPRYSGGEETQYF. The CDR3 nucleotides are TGTGCCAGCAGCTTATATCCCCGGTATAGCGGGGGGGAAGAGACCCAGTACTTC.

This clonotype was seen many times. This chain uses TRBV6-6 with TRBJ1-3; D is ambiguous. Trimming took 5 bases from V and 1 from J, leaving 6 bases between them. The CDR3 has 13 residues. Germline V CDR1 and CDR2: MNHNY, SVGAGI (reference sequence). CDR3 nucleotides: TGTGCCAGCAGTACGGATTCTGGAAACACCATATATTTT. It translates to CASSTDSGNTIYF.

At least ten counts were recorded for this clonotype. The chain recombines TRBV20-1 with TRBJ2-3, with D maybe TRBD2 (5 bases). The CDR3 is 14 residues long. Germline values: CDR1 DFQATT, CDR2 SNEGSKA (reference sequence). The V end was cut by 3 bases, the J end by 4 bases, with 14 bases between. The CDR3 DNA sequence: TGCAGTGCTAGTCCCGGGGAATTGGCAGATACGCAGTATTTT. Residues: CSASPGELADTQYF.

This chain connects TRBV4-1 to TRBJ2-1, with TRBD1 as a possible D gene (6 bases). V lost 3 bases to trimming and J lost 0 bases, with 15 bases between them. The CDR3 totals 17 residues. CDR1 is MGHRA, CDR2 YSYEKL, per germline. CDR3 sequence reads: CASSQSPQGSSYNEQFF. The CDR3 DNA follows: TGCGCCAGCAGCCAGTCCCCACAGGGAAGCTCCTACAATGAGCAGTTCTTC.

The chain is built from TRBV5-4 and TRBJ2-3; TRBD2 aligns across 15 bases. The length of the CDR3 is 17 residues. The germline V gene has CDR1 SGHNT and CDR2 YYREEE (reference sequence). V was clipped by 4 bases and J by 0 bases; unmatched bases: 3. CDR3 region: CASSGTSGGTSTDTQYF. DNA for the CDR3: TGTGCCAGCAGCGGGACTAGCGGGGGGACCAGCACAGATACGCAGTATTTT.

This clonotype has just a few counts. The CDR3 DNA follows: TGTGCCAGCAGTTCTGCGGGGGGGGCAGACTACGAGCAGTACTTC. This codes for CASSSAGGADYEQYF. The chain carries TRBV6-5 and TRBJ2-7, with TRBD2 matching over 9 bases. The V gene's germline CDR1 is MNHEY and CDR2 SVGAGI. Trimming took 4 bases from V and 3 from J; bases not matched to a gene: 7. This CDR3 has 15 amino acids.

This clonotype was found many times. The chain carries TRBV7-2 and TRBJ2-3, with TRBD2 matching over 10 bases. Trimming took 5 bases from V and 1 from J; bases not matched to a gene: 9. This CDR3 region has 17 residues. Germline CDR1 and CDR2: SGHTA and FQGNSA. In DNA, the CDR3 is TGTGCCAGCAGCATAAACCCTCTAGCGGGGGGCACAGATACGCAGTATTTT. Translated: CASSINPLAGGTDTQYF.

In the case of this clonotype: An end of the junction does not agree with germline; a read error may underlie this. This sequence joins TRBV19 and TRBJ1-4; 7 nucleotides agree with TRBD1. CDR1 is LNHDA and CDR2 is SQIVND in the germline V gene (reference sequence). The CDR3 sequence is 14 residues long. The CDR3 bases are TGTGCCAGTACAGGGGGACGGCATAATGAAAAACTGGTTTTT. It specifies CASTGGRHNEKLVF.

CDR3 sequence: CASSLRTAGTYNSPLHF. The CDR3 DNA sequence: TGCGCCAGCAGCTTGCGGACGGCCGGCACCTATAATTCACCCCTCCACTTT. The V gene is TRBV5-1, the J gene TRBJ1-6; D is uncertain. The CDR3 runs to 17 residues. Germline V lookup: CDR1 SGHRS, CDR2 YFSETQ. The V gene lost 1 base and the J gene lost 2 bases, with 13 bases spanning the gap.

The V gene is TRBV24-1, the J gene TRBJ2-3; D is perhaps TRBD2 (5 bases). Trimming took 5 bases from V and 4 from J, leaving 9 bases between them. There are 13 residues in the CDR3. From germline, CDR1 is KGHDR and CDR2 SFDVKD. This CDR3 is CATSGRVSDTQYF. In DNA form, the CDR3 reads TGTGCCACCAGTGGGCGGGTTTCAGATACGCAGTATTTT.

This sequence joins TRBV6-5 and TRBJ1-2; D remains ambiguous. Trimming cost V 4 bases and J 9 bases, with 12 bases left between them. CDR1 is MNHEY, CDR2 SVGAGI, per germline. The CDR3 is made up of 12 amino acids. CDR3 sequence reads: CASSSISGSYTF. In nucleotides, the CDR3 is TGTGCCAGCAGTTCCATCTCCGGGAGCTACACCTTC.

The chain recombines TRBV14 with TRBJ2-2; D might be TRBD1 (5 bases). There are 17 residues in the CDR3. Germline values: CDR1 SGHDN, CDR2 FVKESK. Between the trimmed V and J ends, which lost 2 bases and 4 bases, there was a span of 17 bases. CDR3 in DNA: TGTGCCAGCAGCCAAAGGGTTCTAGGGGCAGGCACCGGGGAGCTGTTTTTT. Its translation is CASSQRVLGAGTGELFF.

As DNA, the CDR3 is TGTGCCAGCAGTGAAAATAACAGCAAATACTCTGGGGCCAACGTCCTGACTTTC. It is translated as CASSENNSKYSGANVLTF. The rearrangement uses TRBV2 and TRBJ2-6; no reliable D call. The germline CDR1 and CDR2 sequences are SNHLY and FYNNEI. The ends were cut back, 2 bases at V and 0 bases at J, with 14 bases in the middle. The CDR3 has 18 residues. The full variable domain, in which reference TRBV2 and TRBJ2-6 provide the parts outside the CDR3, is EPEVTQTPSHQVTQMGQEVILRCVPISNHLYFYWYRQILGQKVEFLVSFYNNEISEKSEIFDDQFSVERPDGSNFTLKIRSTKLEDSAMYFCASSENNSKYSGANVLTFGAGSRLTVL.